These 16 T cell receptor beta chains were all obtained from the same sample, sequenced in a study of T cell changes during pregnancy in multiple sclerosis. Generated by immunoSEQ multiplex PCR, the TCRdb table keeps only in-frame clones and is missing some. The sample includes some 96,000 clones, over 80% of them seen just once. The sequences come from peripheral blood, collected after pregnancy. Every receptor here comes from a female donor with multiple sclerosis, enrolled in a pregnancy study.

The chain combines TRBV27 with TRBJ1-2; D might be TRBD1 (6 bases). The CDR3 contains 15 residues. Germline V gene lookup returns CDR1 MNHEY and CDR2 SMNVEV (reference sequence). V lost 0 bases and J 7 bases, leaving 15 bases between the germline ends. The chain's CDR3 is CASSLSPSGGGGYTF. The CDR3 nucleotides are TGTGCCAGCAGTTTATCCCCCTCGGGAGGGGGTGGCTACACCTTC.

The chain couples TRBV6-5 to TRBJ2-2, with D hard to call. The germline V gene has CDR1 MNHEY and CDR2 SVGAGI. Trimming took 6 bases from V and 6 from J, leaving 11 bases between them. The CDR3 has 13 amino acids. For the CDR3, the DNA is TGTGCCAGCAGCCCACGTATAGCCGGGGAGCTGTTTTTT. Translating gives CASSPRIAGELFF.

The rearrangement uses TRBV7-3 and TRBJ1-1, with D maybe TRBD1 (5 bases). V lost 5 bases and J 0 bases, leaving 7 bases between the germline ends. CDR3 length: 13 residues. Germline V gene lookup returns CDR1 SGHTA and CDR2 FQGTGA. As DNA, the CDR3 is TGTGCCAGCAGCGAGACAGTGAACACTGAAGCTTTCTTT. The encoded protein is CASSETVNTEAFF.

Only a few counts were recorded for this clone. The chain combines TRBV4-1 with TRBJ2-7; TRBD1 aligns across 7 bases. V shed 4 bases, J shed 2 bases, and the junction held 8 bases outside the gene matches. The CDR3 extends over 15 amino acids. In germline, CDR1 is MGHRA, CDR2 YSYEKL. The CDR3: CASSRRQGTTYEQYF. CDR3 nucleotides: TGCGCCAGCAGCCGTCGACAGGGCACGACCTACGAGCAGTACTTC.

The chain has TRBV11-3 and TRBJ2-1, with TRBD1 identical over 7 bases. V shed 1 base and J 9 bases; nucleotides not matched to a gene: 12. Germline V gene lookup returns CDR1 SGHNT and CDR2 YENEEA. This CDR3 is built from 16 residues. CDR3 residues: CASSLGGRDGDSEQFF. CDR3 in DNA: TGTGCCAGCAGCTTAGGCGGCCGGGATGGGGACAGTGAGCAGTTCTTC.

The chain is built from TRBV5-8 and TRBJ1-1; D is perhaps TRBD1 (5 bases). This CDR3 is built from 14 residues. Germline assignment: CDR1 SGHTS and CDR2 YDEGEE. V lost 1 base to trimming and J lost 1 base, with 8 bases between them. CDR3 sequence: CASSLWGENTEAFF. The CDR3 DNA sequence: TGTGCCAGCAGCTTGTGGGGGGAGAACACTGAAGCTTTCTTT. The full variable domain, in which reference TRBV5-8 and TRBJ1-1 provide the parts outside the CDR3, is EAGVTQSPTHLIKTRGQQATLRCSPISGHTSVYWYQQALGLGLQFLLWYDEGEERNRGNFPPRFSGRQFPNYSSELNVNALELEDSALYLCASSLWGENTEAFFGQGTRLTVV.

This sequence joins TRBV7-2 and TRBJ1-1, with 10 bases aligning to TRBD1. CDR3 length: 14 residues. With V trimmed by 3 bases and J by 4 bases, 2 bases remained unmatched. Germline V lookup: CDR1 SGHTA, CDR2 FQGNSA. The CDR3 DNA is TGTGCCAGCAGCTTTAGGACAGGGGGCACTGAAGCTTTCTTT. Its translation is CASSFRTGGTEAFF.

The J gene is TRBJ2-1, the V gene TRBV10-3; no clear D. This CDR3 has 12 residues. Trimming took off 5 bases at V and 5 bases at J, with 7 bases between the two ends. The germline gives CDR1 ENHRY, CDR2 SYGVKD. CDR3 bases: TGTGCCATCAGTCTGGCCGACAATGAGCAGTTCTTC. It translates to CAISLADNEQFF.

The chain has TRBV18 and TRBJ1-2; no reliable D call. The germline V gene has CDR1 KGHSH and CDR2 LQKENI. This CDR3 contains 15 residues. Trimming cost V 6 bases and J 5 bases, with 19 bases left between them. The CDR3 sequence: CASSPFLVGEYGYTF. The DNA of the CDR3 is TGTGCCAGCTCCCCTTTTCTCGTGGGCGAGTATGGCTACACCTTC.

The J gene is TRBJ2-5, the V gene TRBV15; D is perhaps TRBD1 (6 bases). Germline loops: CDR1 LNHNV, CDR2 YYDKDF (reference sequence). V gave up 1 base and J gave up 3 bases, with 6 bases separating them. The CDR3 contains 13 residues. In nucleotides, the CDR3 is TGTGCCACCAGCAGAGCAGGGGAAGAGACCCAGTACTTC. It specifies CATSRAGEETQYF.

The genes are TRBV6-4 and TRBJ2-3; the match to TRBD2 covers 10 bases. Per the germline V gene, CDR1 is MRHNA and CDR2 is SNTAGT. There are 14 residues in the CDR3. J gave up 4 bases and V 3 bases, and 1 base lay outside the gene matches. The CDR3 DNA follows: TGTGCCAGCAGTGAAAGCGGGGGGGCAGATACGCAGTATTTT. This encodes CASSESGGADTQYF.

The genes are TRBV7-6 and TRBJ2-1; 9 bases are shared with TRBD2. Germline V lookup: CDR1 SGHVS, CDR2 FNYEAQ. V shed 5 bases, J shed 0 bases, and the junction held 8 bases outside the gene matches. CDR3 length: 17 residues. Here the CDR3 reads CASSPLTSGSSYNEQFF. The CDR3 bases are TGTGCCAGCAGCCCACTGACTAGCGGAAGCTCCTACAATGAGCAGTTCTTC.

The chain has TRBV5-6 and TRBJ1-1; D perhaps matches TRBD1 (6 bases). Trimming removed 2 bases from V and 7 bases from J, with 9 bases in between. CDR1 SGHDT and CDR2 YYEEEE come from the germline V gene. The length of the CDR3 is 12 residues. The CDR3 coding sequence is TGTGCCAGCAGCTTTCTACAGGGTGAAGCTTTCTTT. Its translation is CASSFLQGEAFF.

The rearrangement joins TRBV10-3 to TRBJ2-7; D call uncertain. Between the trimmed V and J ends, which lost 7 bases and 3 bases, there was a span of 7 bases. The V gene's germline CDR1 is ENHRY and CDR2 SYGVKD. CDR3 size: 11 residues. The DNA for the CDR3 is TGTGCCATCAAGTCCAGCTACGAGCAGTACTTC. Protein product: CAIKSSYEQYF.

The rearrangement joins TRBV6-6 to TRBJ1-2; TRBD1 matches at 9 bases. Germline V CDR1 and CDR2: MNHNY, SVGAGI (reference sequence). CDR3 length: 16 amino acids. V was clipped by 5 bases and J by 1 base; unmatched bases: 8. CDR3 sequence reads: CASSTTDRGFNYGYTF. The CDR3, as DNA: TGTGCCAGCAGTACGACCGACAGGGGGTTTAACTATGGCTACACCTTC.

The V and J genes are TRBV6-1 and TRBJ2-7; 14 positions match TRBD2. Per germline, CDR1 MNHNS and CDR2 SASEGT. This CDR3 spans 15 amino acids. Trimming cost V 2 bases and J 4 bases; bases outside gene matches: 1. CDR3 in DNA: TGTGCCAGCAGTGAAAGGACTAGCGGGGGGTACGAGCAGTACTTC. Amino acids: CASSERTSGGYEQYF.